Listed below are T cell receptor beta chains from one sample, sequenced in a study of tumor-infiltrating lymphocytes in localized non-small cell lung cancer. TCRdb keeps only in-frame clones here, not all; method: immunoSEQ multiplex PCR. The sample lists some 15,000 clones, roughly 88% occurring once. The specimen sequenced was uninvolved lung tissue not adjacent to the tumor. Receptors were obtained from a human donor with non-small cell lung cancer. Each CDR3 is given with its conserved first and last residue. D genes are given only for firm matches. Some rows mark clone size as missing; the rest say once, few, many or name a class of expanded clone.

clone size	D gene	V gene	J gene	CDR3 protein	CDR3 DNA
NA	TRBD1	TRBV5-6	TRBJ1-4	CASSLEGTGFKKLFF	TGTGCCAGCAGCTTGGAGGGGACAGGGTTCAAAAAACTGTTTTTT
NA	NA	TRBV7-2	TRBJ1-2	CASSLTQENYGYTF	TGTGCCAGCAGCTTAACTCAGGAGAACTATGGCTACACCTTC
NA	TRBD1	TRBV5-1	TRBJ2-7	CASSFRDRDNEQYF	TGCGCCAGCAGCTTCCGGGACAGGGATAACGAGCAGTACTTC
NA	TRBD2	TRBV5-1	TRBJ2-5	CASSLESGGKTQYF	TGCGCCAGCAGCTTGGAGTCGGGAGGGAAGACCCAGTACTTC
NA	NA	TRBV11-3	TRBJ2-7	CASSLTGISYEQYF	TGTGCCAGCAGCTTAACAGGAATCTCCTACGAGCAGTACTTC
NA	TRBD1	TRBV6-5	TRBJ2-7	CASRRTGAYEQYF	TGTGCCAGCCGGCGGACAGGGGCCTACGAGCAGTACTTC
NA	TRBD1	TRBV11-2	TRBJ2-5	CASDKNRGQETQYF	TGTGCCAGCGACAAGAACAGGGGGCAAGAGACCCAGTACTTC
once	NA	TRBV10-3	TRBJ2-3	CAISGSARESTDTQYF	TGTGCCATCAGTGGTTCAGCGAGAGAATCAACAGATACGCAGTATTTT
NA	TRBD2	TRBV6-1	TRBJ2-3	CASRGSGGSTDTQYF	TGTGCCAGCAGGGGCAGCGGGGGGAGCACAGATACGCAGTATTTT
few	NA	TRBV6-1	TRBJ1-5	CASSEEEGAGQPQHF	TGTGCCAGCAGTGAAGAGGAAGGGGCCGGGCAGCCCCAGCATTTT
NA	TRBD2	TRBV29-1	TRBJ2-1	CSVDGGRMNEQFF	TGCAGCGTTGACGGCGGGAGGATGAATGAGCAGTTCTTC
NA	NA	TRBV7-3	TRBJ2-1	CASSLRPHSADEQFF	TGTGCCAGCAGCTTAAGGCCCCACAGCGCGGATGAGCAGTTCTTC
NA	TRBD2	TRBV6-6	TRBJ2-7	CASSYNGGAGEQYF	TGTGCCAGCAGTTACAACGGGGGGGCCGGCGAGCAGTACTTC
NA	NA	TRBV19	TRBJ2-7	CASSRGAALSYEQYF	TGTGCCAGTAGTAGGGGGGCCGCCCTGTCTTACGAGCAGTACTTC
NA	NA	TRBV28	TRBJ2-7	CASSLHPSGLYEQYF	TGTGCCAGCAGTTTACACCCCTCGGGGCTCTACGAGCAGTACTTC